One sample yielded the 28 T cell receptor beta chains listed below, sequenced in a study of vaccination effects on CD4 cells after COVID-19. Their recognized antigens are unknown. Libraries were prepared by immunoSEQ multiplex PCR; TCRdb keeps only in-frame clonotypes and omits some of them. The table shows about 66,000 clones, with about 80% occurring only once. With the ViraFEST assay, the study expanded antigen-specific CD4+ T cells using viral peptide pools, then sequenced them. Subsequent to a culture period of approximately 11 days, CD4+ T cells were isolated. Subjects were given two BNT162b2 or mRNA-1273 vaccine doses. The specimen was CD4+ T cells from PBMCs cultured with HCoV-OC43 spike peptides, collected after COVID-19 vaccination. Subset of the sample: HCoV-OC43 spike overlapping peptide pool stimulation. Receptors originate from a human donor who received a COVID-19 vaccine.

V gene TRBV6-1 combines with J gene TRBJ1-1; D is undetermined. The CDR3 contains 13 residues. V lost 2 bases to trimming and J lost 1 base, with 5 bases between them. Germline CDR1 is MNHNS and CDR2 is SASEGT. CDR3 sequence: CASSERGNTEAFF. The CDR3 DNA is TGTGCCAGCAGTGAACGTGGGAACACTGAAGCTTTCTTT.

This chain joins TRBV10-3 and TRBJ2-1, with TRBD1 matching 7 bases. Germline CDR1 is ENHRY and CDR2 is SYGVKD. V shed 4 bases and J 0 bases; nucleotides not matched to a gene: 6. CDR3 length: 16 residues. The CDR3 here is CAISGQGSSSYNEQFF. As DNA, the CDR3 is TGTGCCATCAGTGGACAGGGCTCAAGCTCCTACAATGAGCAGTTCTTC.

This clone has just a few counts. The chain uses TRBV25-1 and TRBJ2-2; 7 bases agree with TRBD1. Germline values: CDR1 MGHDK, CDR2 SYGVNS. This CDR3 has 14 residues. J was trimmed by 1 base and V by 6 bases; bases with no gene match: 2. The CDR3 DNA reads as TGTGCCAGCAGGGGGACAGTGAACACCGGGGAGCTGTTTTTT. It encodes CASRGTVNTGELFF.

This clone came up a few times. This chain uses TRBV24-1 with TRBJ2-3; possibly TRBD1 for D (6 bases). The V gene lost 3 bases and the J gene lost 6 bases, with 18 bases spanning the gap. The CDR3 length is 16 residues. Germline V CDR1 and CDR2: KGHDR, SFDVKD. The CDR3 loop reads CATSDPTDGTGDTQYF. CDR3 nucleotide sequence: TGTGCCACCAGTGATCCGACGGACGGAACAGGGGATACGCAGTATTTT.

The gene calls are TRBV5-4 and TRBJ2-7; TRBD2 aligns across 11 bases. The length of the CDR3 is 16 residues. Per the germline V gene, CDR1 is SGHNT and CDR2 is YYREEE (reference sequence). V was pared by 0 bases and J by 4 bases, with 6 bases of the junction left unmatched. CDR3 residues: CASSLGGTSGGYEQYV. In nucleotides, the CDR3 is TGTGCCAGCAGCTTGGGCGGGACTAGCGGTGGATACGAGCAGTACGTC.

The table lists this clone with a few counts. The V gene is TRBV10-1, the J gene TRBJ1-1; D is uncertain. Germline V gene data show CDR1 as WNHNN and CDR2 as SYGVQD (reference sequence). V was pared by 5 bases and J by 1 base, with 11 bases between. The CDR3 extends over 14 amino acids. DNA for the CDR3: TGCGCCAGCAGTATAGGGAGGAGGAACACTGAAGCTTTCTTT. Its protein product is CASSIGRRNTEAFF.

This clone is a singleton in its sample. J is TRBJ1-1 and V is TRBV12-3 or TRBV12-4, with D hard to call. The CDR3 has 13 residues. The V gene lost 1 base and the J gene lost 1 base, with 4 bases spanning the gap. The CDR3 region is CASSLGTNTEAFF. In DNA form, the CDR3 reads TGTGCCAGCAGTTTAGGAACGAACACTGAAGCTTTCTTT.

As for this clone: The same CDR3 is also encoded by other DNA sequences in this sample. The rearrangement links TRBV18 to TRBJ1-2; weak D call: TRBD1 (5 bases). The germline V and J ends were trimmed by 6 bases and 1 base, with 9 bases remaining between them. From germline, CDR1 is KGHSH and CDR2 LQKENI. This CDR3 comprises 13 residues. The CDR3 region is CASSSDSNYGYTF. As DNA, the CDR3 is TGTGCCAGCTCGAGTGACAGTAACTATGGCTACACCTTC.

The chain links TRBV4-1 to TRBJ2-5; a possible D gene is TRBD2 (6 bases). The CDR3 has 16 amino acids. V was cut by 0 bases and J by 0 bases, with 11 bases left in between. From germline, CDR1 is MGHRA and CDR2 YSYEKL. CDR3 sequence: CASSQDGGTYQETQYF. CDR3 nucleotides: TGCGCCAGCAGCCAAGACGGGGGAACGTACCAAGAGACCCAGTACTTC.

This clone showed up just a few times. The DNA for the CDR3 is TGCGCCAGCAGCTTTGGTATCGGGGAAAAACTGTTTTTT. This gives the protein CASSFGIGEKLFF. The V call is TRBV5-1, the J call TRBJ1-4; D is undetermined. There are 13 residues in the CDR3. Trimming took off 2 bases at V and 8 bases at J, with 10 bases between the two ends. Germline assignment: CDR1 SGHRS and CDR2 YFSETQ.

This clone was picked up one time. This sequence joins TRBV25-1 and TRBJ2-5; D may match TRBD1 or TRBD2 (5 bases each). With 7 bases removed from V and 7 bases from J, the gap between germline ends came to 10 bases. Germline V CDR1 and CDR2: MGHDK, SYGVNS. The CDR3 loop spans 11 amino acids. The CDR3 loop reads CASNSGPTQYF. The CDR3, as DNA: TGTGCCAGCAACTCGGGACCGACCCAGTACTTC.

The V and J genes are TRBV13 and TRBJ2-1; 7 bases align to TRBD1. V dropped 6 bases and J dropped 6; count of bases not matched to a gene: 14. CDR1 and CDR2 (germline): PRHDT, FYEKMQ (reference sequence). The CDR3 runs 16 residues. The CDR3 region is CASRQPGTDLGNEQFF. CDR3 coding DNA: TGTGCCAGCAGGCAACCCGGGACAGACCTCGGCAATGAGCAGTTCTTC.

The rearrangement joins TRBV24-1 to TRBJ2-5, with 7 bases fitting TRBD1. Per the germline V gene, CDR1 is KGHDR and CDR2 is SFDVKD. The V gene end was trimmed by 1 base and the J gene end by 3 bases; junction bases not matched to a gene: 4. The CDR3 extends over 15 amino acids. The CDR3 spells CATSDLEQGEETQYF. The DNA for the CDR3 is TGTGCCACCAGTGATTTAGAGCAGGGGGAAGAGACCCAGTACTTC.

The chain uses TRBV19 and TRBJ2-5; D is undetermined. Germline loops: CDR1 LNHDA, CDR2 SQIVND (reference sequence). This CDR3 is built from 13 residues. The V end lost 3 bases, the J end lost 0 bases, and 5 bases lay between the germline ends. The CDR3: CASSIGYQETQYF. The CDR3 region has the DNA TGTGCCAGTAGTATCGGGTACCAAGAGACCCAGTACTTC.

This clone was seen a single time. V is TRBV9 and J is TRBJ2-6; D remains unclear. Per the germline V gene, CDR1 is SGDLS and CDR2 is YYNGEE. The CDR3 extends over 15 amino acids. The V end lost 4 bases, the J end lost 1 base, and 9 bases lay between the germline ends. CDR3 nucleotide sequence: TGTGCCAGCAGCCCAATTAGGTCTGGGGCCAACGTCCTGACTTTC. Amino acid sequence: CASSPIRSGANVLTF. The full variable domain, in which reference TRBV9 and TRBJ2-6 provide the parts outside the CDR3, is DSGVTQTPKHLITATGQRVTLRCSPRSGDLSVYWYQQSLDQGLQFLIQYYNGEERAKGNILERFSAQQFPDLHSELNLSSLELGDSALYFCASSPIRSGANVLTFGAGSRLTVL.

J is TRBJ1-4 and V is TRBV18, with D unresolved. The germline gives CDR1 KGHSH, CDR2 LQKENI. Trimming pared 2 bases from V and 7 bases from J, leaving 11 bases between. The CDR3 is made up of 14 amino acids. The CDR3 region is CASSPDGVSEKLFF. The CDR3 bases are TGTGCCAGCTCACCAGACGGGGTTTCTGAAAAACTGTTTTTT.

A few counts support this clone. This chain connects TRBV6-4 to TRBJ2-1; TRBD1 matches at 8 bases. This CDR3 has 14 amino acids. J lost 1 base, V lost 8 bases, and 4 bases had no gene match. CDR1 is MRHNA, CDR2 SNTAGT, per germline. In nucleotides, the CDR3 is TGTGCCAGCCCTGGGGACAGGTCCTACAATGAGCAGTTCTTC. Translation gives CASPGDRSYNEQFF.

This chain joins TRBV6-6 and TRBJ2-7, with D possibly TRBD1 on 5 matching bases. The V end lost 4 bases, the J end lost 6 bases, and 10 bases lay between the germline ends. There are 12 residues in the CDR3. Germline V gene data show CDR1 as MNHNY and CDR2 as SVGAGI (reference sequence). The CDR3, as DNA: TGTGCCAGCAGTTCCCAGGGCCTCGAGCAGTACGTC. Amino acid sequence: CASSSQGLEQYV.

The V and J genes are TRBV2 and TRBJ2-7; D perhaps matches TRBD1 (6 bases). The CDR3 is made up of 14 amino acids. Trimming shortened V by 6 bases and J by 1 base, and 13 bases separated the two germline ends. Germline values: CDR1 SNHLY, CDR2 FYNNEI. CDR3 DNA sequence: TGTGCCAGCAGCCAAAACAGGGCATCCTACGAGCAGTACGTC. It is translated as CASSQNRASYEQYV.

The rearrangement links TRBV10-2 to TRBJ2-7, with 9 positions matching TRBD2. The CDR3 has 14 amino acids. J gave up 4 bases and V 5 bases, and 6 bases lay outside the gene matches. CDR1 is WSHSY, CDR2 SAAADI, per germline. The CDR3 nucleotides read TGCGCCAGCAGTCCGGCGGGGGGGGCATACGAGCAGTACGTC. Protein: CASSPAGGAYEQYV.

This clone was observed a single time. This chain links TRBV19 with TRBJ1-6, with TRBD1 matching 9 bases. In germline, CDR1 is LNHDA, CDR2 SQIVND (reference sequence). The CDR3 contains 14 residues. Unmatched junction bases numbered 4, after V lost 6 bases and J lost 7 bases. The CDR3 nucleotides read TGTGCCAGTAGGAGGACAGGGGAAAATTCACCCCTCCACTTT. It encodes CASRRTGENSPLHF.

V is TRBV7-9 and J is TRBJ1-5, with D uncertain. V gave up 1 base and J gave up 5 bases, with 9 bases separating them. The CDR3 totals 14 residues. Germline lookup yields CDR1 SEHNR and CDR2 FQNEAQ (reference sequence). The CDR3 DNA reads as TGTGCCAGCAGCTTAGGGAGGGAAGATCAGCCCCAGCATTTT. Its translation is CASSLGREDQPQHF.

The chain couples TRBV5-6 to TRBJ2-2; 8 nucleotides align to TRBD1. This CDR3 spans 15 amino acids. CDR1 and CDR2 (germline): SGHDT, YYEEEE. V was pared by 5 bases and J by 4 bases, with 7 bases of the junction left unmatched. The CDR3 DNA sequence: TGTGCCAGCAGTCGACAGGGGCTGGGCACCGGGGAGCTGTTTTTT. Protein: CASSRQGLGTGELFF.

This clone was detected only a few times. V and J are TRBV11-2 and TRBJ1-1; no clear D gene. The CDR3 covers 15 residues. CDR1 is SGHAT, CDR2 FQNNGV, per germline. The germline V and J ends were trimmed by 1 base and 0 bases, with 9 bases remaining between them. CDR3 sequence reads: CASSLVGRMNTEAFF. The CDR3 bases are TGTGCCAGCAGCTTAGTCGGGAGAATGAACACTGAAGCTTTCTTT.

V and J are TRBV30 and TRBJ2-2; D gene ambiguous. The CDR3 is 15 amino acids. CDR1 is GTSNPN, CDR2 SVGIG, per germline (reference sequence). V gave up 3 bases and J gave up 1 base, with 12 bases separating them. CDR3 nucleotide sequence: TGTGCCTGGAGGGCTATCTCGGTGAACACCGGGGAGCTGTTTTTT. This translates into CAWRAISVNTGELFF.

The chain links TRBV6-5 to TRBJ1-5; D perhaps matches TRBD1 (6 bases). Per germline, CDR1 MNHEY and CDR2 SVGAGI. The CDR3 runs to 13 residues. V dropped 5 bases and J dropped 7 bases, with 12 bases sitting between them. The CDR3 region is CASSQGFGQPQHF. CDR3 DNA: TGTGCCAGCAGTCAGGGGTTTGGGCAGCCCCAGCATTTT.

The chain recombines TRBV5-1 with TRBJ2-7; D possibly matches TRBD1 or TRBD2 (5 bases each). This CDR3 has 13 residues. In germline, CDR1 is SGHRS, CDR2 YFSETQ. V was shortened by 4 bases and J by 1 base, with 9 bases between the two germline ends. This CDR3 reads CASSVGPSYEQYV. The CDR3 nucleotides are TGCGCCAGCAGCGTGGGACCTTCCTACGAGCAGTACGTC.

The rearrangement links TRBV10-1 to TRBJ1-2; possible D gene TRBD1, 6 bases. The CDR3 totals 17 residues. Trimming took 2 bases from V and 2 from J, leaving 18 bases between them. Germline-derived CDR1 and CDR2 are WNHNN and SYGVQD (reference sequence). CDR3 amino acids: CASSEIYAGAINYGYTF. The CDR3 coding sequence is TGCGCCAGCAGTGAGATTTATGCAGGGGCAATCAACTATGGCTACACCTTC.